The clone carrying this T cell receptor beta chain was seen a single time. Its antigen is unknown. The data are from a study of shared clonotypes between healthy human individuals. Study observations and caveats: Compared with memory subsets, naive subsets generally had larger estimated richness. Among several donors, approximately 4.6% of naive CD4 clonotypes were found in common.

This CDR3 spans 13 amino acids. Germline V gene sequence: CDR1 MNHEY, CDR2 SVGAGI. Trimming left V 2 bases short and J 3 bases short, with 8 bases between. Naive CD8 cells were CD45RO-negative, positively selected for CCR7, excluding terminally differentiated effector memory CD45RA+ cells. Adult donors, all healthy and HIV-negative, had no recent acute infections or vaccinations. Deep level was the assay's run setting. The table came from immunoSEQ multiplex PCR; TCRdb's copy has only in-frame clones and leaves some out. Of under 1 million clones in the sample, roughly 96% are singletons; the top ten hold under 0.3%.

The chain carries TRBV6-5 and TRBJ2-7; D uncertain. The TCR originated in a man aged 30 to 39 in good health. Source material: naive CD8+ T cells sorted from blood. The CDR3 loop is CASSYGRGYEQYF. CDR3 nucleotides: TGTGCCAGCAGTTACGGAAGAGGCTACGAGCAGTACTTC.